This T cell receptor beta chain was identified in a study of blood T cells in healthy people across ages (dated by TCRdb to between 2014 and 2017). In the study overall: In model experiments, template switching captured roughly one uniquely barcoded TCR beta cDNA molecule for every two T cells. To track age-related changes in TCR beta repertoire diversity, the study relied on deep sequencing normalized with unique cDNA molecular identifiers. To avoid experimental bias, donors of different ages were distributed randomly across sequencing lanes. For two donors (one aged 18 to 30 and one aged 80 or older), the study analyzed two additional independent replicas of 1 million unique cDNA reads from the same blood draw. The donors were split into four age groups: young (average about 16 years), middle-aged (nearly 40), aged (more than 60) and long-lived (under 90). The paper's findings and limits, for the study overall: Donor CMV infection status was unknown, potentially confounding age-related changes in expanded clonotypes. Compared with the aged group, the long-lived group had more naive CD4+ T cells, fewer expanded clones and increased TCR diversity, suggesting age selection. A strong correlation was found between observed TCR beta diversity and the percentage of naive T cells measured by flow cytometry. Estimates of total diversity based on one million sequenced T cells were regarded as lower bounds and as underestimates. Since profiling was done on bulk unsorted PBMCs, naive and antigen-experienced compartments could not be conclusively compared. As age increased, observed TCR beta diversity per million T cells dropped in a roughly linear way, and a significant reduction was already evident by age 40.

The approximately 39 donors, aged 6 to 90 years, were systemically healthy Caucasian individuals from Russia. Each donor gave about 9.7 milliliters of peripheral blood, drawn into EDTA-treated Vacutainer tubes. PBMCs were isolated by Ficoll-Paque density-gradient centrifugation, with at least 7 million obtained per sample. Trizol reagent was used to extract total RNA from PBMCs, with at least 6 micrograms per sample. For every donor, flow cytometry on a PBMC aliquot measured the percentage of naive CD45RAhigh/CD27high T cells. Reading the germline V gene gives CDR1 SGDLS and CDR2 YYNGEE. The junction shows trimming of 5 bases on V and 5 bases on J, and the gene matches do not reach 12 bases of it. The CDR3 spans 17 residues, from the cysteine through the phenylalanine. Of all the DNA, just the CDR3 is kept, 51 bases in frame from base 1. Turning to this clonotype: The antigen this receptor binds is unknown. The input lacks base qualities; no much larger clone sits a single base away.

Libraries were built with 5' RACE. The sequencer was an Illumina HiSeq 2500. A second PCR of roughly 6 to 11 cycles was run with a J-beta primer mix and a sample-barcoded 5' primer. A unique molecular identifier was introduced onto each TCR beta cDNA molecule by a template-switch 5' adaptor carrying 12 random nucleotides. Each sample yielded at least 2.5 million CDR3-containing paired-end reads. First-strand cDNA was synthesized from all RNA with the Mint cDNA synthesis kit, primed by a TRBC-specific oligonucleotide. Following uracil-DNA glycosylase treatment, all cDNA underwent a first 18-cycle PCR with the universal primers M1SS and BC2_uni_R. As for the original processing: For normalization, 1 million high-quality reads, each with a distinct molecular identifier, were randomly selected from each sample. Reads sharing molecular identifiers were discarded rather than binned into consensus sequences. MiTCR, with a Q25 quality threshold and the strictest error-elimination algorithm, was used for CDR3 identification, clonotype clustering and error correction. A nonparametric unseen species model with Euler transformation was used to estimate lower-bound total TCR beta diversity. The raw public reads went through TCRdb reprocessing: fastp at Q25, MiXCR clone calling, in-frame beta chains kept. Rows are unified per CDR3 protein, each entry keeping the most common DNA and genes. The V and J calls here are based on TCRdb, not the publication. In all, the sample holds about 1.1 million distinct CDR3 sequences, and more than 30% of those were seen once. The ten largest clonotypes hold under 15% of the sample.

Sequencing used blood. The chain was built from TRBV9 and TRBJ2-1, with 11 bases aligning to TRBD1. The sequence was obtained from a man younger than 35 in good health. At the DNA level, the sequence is TGTGCCAGCAGTTTACGGACAGGGGGCTTTCTTGACAATGAGCAGTTCTTC. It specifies CASSLRTGGFLDNEQFF.